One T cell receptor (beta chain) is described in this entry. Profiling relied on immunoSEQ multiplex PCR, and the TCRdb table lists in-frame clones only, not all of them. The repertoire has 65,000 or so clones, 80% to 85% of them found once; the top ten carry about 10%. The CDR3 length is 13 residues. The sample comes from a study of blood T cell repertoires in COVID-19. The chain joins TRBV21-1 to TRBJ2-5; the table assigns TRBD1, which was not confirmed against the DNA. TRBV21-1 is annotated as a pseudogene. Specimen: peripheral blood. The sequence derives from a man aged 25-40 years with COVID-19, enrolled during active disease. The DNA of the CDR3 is TGTGCCAGCAGCAAGGACAGTAAAGAGACCCAGTACTTC. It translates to CASSKDSKETQYF.